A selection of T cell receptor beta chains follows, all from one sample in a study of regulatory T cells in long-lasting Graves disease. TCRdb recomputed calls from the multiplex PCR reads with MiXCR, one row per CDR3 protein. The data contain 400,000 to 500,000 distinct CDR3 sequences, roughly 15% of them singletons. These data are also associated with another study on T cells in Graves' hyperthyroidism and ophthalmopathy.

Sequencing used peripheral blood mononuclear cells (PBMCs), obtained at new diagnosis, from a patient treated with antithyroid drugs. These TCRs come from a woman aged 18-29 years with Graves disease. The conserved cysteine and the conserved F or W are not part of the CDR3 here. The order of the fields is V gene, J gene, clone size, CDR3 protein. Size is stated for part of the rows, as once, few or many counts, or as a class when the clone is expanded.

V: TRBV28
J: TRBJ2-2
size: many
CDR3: ASLGTRSVGELF

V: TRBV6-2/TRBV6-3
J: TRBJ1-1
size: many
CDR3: ASSYQQGLNTEAF

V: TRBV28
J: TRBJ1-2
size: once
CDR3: ASSPGTAAFYGYT

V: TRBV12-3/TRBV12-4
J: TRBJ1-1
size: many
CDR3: ASSLRTGGTEAF

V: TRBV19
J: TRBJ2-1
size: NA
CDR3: ASSPDRGFDNEQF

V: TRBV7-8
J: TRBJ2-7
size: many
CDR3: ASSLEFSGTLYEQY

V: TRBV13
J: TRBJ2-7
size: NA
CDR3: ASIPPELAGGFEQY

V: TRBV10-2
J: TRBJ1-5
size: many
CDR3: ASSDSRQPQH

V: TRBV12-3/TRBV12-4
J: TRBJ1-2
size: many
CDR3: ASTLSQGIYGYT

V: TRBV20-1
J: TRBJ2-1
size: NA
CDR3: SASGRGWTSGVNNEQF

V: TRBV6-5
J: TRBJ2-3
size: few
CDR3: ASSYSGISTDTQY

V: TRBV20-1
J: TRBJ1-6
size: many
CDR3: SARGKLEGNSPLH

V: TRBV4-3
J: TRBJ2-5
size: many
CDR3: ASSQQGRETQY

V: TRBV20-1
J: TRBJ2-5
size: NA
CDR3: SARGTSGRRSSQGTQY

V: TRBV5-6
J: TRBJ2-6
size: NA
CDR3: ASSPQTGLVGANVLT

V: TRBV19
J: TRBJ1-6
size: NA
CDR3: ASSIAGRAMNSPLH

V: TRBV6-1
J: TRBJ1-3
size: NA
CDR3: ASSEAGRLGNTIY

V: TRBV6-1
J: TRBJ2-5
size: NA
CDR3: AISEQGGAEETQY

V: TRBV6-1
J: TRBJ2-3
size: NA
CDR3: ASIGGRSGDTQY

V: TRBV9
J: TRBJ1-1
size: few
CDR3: ASSVSDTPGTEAF

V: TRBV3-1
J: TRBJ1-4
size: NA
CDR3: ASSQVQGADEKLF

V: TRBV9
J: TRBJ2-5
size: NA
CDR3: ASSVSGRGQETQY

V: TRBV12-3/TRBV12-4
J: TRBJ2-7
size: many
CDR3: ASSLRGGSYEQY

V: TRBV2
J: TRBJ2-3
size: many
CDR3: ASMTSGGSTDTQY

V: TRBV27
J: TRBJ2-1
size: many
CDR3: ASSALEGYNEQF

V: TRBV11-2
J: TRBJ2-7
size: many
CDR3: ASSLLGGLAYEQY

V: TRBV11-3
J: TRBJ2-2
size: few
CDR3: ASSSRLAPGELF

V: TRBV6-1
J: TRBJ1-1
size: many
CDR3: ASSTRDRGYAEAF

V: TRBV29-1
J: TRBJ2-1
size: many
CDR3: SVAGGIEQF

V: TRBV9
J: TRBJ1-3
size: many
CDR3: ASSVSDSSGNTIY

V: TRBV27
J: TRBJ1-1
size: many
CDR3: AMRGLTEAF

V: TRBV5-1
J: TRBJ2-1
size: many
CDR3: ASSLGPSEQF

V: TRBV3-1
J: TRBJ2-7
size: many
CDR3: ASSLRLAGANEQY

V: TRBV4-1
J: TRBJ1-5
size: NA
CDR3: ASSQEGQSQPQH

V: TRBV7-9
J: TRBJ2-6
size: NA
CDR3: ASSLIGQGLVGANVLT

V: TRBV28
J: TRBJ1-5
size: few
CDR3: ASRALFVNPNQPQH